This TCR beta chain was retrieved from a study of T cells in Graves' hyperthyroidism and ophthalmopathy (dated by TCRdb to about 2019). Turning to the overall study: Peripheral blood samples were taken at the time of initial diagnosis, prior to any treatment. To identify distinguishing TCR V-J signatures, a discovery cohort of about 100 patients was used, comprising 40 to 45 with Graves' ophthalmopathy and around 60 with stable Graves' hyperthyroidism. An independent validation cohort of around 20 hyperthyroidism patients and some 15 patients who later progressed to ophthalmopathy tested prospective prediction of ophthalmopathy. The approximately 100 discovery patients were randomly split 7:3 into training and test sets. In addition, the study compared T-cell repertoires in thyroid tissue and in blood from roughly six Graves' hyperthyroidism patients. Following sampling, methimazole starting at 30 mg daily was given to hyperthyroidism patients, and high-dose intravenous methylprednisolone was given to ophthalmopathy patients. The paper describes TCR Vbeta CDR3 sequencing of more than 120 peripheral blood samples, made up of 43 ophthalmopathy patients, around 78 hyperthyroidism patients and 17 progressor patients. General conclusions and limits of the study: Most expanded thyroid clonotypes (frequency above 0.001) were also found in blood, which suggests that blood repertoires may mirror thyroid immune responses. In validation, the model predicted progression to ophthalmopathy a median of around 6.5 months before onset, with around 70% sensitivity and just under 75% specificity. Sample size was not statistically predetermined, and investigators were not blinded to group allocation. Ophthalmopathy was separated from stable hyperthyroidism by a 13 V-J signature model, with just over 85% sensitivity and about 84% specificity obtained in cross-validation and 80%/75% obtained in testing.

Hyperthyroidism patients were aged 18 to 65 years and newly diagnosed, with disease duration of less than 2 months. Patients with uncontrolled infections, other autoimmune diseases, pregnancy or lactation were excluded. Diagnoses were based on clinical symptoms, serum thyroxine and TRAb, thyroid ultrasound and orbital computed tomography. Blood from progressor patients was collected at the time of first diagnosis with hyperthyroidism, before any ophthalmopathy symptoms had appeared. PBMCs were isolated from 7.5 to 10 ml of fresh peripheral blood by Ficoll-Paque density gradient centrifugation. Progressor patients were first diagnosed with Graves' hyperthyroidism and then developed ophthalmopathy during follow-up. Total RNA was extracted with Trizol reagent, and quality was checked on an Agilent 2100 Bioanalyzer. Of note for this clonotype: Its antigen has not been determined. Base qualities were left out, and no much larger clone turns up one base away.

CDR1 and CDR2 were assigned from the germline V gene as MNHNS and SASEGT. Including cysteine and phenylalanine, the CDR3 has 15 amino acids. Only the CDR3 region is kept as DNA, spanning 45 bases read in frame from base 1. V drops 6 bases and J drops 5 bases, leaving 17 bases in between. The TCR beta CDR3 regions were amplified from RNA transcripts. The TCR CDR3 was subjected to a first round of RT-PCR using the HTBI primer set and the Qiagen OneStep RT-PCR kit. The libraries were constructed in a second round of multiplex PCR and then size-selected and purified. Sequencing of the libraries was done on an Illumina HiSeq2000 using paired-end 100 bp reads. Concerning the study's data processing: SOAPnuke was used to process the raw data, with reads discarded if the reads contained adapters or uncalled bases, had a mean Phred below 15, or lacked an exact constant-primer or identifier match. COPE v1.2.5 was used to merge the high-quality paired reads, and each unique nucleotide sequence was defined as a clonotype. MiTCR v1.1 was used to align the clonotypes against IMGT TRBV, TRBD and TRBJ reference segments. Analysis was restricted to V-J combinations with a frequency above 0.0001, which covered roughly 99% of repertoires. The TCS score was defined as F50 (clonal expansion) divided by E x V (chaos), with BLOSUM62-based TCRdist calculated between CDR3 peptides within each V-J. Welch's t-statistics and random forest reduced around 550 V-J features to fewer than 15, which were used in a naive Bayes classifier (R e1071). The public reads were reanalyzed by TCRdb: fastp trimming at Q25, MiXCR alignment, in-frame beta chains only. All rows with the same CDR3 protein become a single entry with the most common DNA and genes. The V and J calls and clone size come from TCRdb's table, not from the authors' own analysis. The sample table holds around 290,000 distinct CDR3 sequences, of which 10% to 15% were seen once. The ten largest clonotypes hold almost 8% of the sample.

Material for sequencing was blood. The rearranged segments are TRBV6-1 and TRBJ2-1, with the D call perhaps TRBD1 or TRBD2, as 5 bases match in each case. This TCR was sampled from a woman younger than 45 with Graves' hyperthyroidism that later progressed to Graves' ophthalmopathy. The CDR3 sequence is CASRNRDGTNNEQFF. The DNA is TGTGCCAGCAGAAACCGGGACGGGACCAACAATGAGCAGTTCTTC.